This is a list of T cell receptor beta chains from one sample in a study of blood T cell repertoires in COVID-19. The repertoire was sequenced with immunoSEQ multiplex PCR; TCRdb's copy has only in-frame clones and lacks some. The sample contains 300,000 to 450,000 clones, roughly 90% of which appear only once. The sequencing sample was made of peripheral blood. The receptors come from a woman in her 30s with COVID-19, enrolled during active disease. Each CDR3 is given without its conserved first and last residue. D genes are given only for firm matches.

TRBJ1-2,-,TRBV29-1,SVSGRSNYGYT
TRBJ2-1,TRBD1,TRBV2,ASSDGFRGQGDYNEQF
TRBJ1-6,-,TRBV19,ARTSRDTNSPLH
TRBJ1-2,-,TRBV12-5,ASGLTLQGSGVYGYT
TRBJ2-3,-,TRBV14,ASSQLDTQY
TRBJ2-2,-,TRBV7-9,ASSHRRVSTGELF
TRBJ1-1,-,TRBV7-6,ASSLEDSLPMGTEAF
TRBJ1-5,-,TRBV6-2/TRBV6-3,ASSPPVGRSNQPQH
TRBJ2-1,-,TRBV24-1,ATSRRDSPLNEQF
TRBJ1-1,TRBD1,TRBV4-3,ASSLRGQGYEAF
TRBJ2-3,-,TRBV4-2,ASSPVVGLDSSTDTQY
TRBJ1-2,TRBD1,TRBV7-9,ASSMTGNYYGYT
TRBJ1-4,TRBD1,TRBV19,ASSKGQGYEKLF
TRBJ1-1,-,TRBV30,AWSRRWEAF
TRBJ1-4,TRBD1,TRBV7-2,ASSSRGIANEKLF